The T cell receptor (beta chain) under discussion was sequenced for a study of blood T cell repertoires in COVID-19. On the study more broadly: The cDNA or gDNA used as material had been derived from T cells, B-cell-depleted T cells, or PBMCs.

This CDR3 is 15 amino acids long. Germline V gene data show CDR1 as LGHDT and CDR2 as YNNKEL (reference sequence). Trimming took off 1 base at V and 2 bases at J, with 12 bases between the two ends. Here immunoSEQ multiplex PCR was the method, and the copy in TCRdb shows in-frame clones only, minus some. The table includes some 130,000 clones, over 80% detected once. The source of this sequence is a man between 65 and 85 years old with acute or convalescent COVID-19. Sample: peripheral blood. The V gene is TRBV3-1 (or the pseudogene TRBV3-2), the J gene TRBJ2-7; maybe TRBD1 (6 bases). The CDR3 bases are TGTGCCAGCAGCCAAGGCCCAGGGGCGCCCTACGAGCAGTACTTC. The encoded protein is CASSQGPGAPYEQYF.